These 18 T cell receptor beta chains were all obtained from the same sample, sequenced in a study of T-cell memory formation after mild COVID-19. TCRdb reprocessed the 5' RACE reads with MiXCR, giving one entry per CDR3 protein. Of 200,000 to 250,000 distinct CDR3 sequences in the sample, about 9.2% were seen once. The sample comprised PBMCs or a T cell subset sorted from them (not recorded which). Every receptor here comes from a young man who had mild COVID-19 (a few samples of this study predate the infection). Cell type and time point are not known.

The J gene is TRBJ2-3, the V gene TRBV7-2, with D perhaps matching TRBD2 (7 bases). CDR3 length: 13 residues. Germline CDR1 SGHTA, CDR2 FQGNSA. Trimming took off 11 bases at V and 0 bases at J, with 12 bases between the two ends. The CDR3 loop is CAGRGASTDTQYF. CDR3 nucleotide sequence: TGTGCCGGGAGGGGGGCCAGCACAGATACGCAGTATTTT.

The chain employs TRBV12-3 or TRBV12-4 and TRBJ2-6; 12 nucleotides align to TRBD1. The trim removed 6 bases at V and 4 bases at J, leaving 7 bases unmatched. CDR3 size: 17 residues. This CDR3 is CASRLGTGGFGANVLTF. In DNA form, the CDR3 reads TGTGCCAGCAGACTAGGGACAGGGGGCTTCGGGGCCAACGTCCTGACTTTC.

This clonotype was seen at least ten times. The chain uses TRBV24-1 and TRBJ2-7; 8 bases are a match to TRBD1. Per the germline V gene, CDR1 is KGHDR and CDR2 is SFDVKD. CDR3 length: 18 amino acids. V lost 3 bases, J lost 0 bases, and 12 bases stayed unmatched. The CDR3 loop is CATSDPRDRGRSSYEQYF. Here the CDR3 DNA reads TGTGCCACCAGTGATCCCCGAGACAGGGGCCGGAGCTCCTACGAGCAGTACTTC.

J is TRBJ2-7 and V is TRBV11-1; 7 positions agree with TRBD1. The J segment lost 5 bases and the V segment lost 5 bases, leaving 3 bases of the junction unmatched. The CDR3 is 12 residues long. Germline V lookup: CDR1 SGHAT, CDR2 FQDESV (reference sequence). CDR3 nucleotides: TGTGCCAGCAGCACACAGGGGAACGAGCAGTACGTC. This codes for CASSTQGNEQYV.

The chain carries TRBV11-2 and TRBJ1-1, with 7 bases identical to TRBD1. V was pared by 3 bases and J by 4 bases, with 2 bases of the junction left unmatched. Germline V gene sequence: CDR1 SGHAT, CDR2 FQNNGV. CDR3 length: 13 residues. Here the CDR3 DNA reads TGTGCCAGCAGCTTGGGACAGTTCACTGAAGCTTTCTTT. Translating gives CASSLGQFTEAFF.

This clonotype was recorded a few times. The V call is TRBV4-3, the J call TRBJ1-2, with TRBD1 identical over 9 bases. In germline, CDR1 is LGHNA, CDR2 YSLEER. The CDR3 spans 16 residues. V gave up 5 bases and J gave up 0 bases; unmatched junction bases: 7. The CDR3 region is CASSGGQGTANYGYTF. The CDR3 DNA sequence: TGCGCCAGCAGCGGAGGACAGGGGACAGCTAACTATGGCTACACCTTC.

This clonotype was observed a few times. This chain connects TRBV7-8 to TRBJ2-3, with D hard to call. CDR1 and CDR2 from the germline V gene are SGHVS and FQNEAQ. CDR3 length: 16 residues. With 1 base removed from V and 0 bases from J, the gap between germline ends came to 11 bases. Here the CDR3 DNA reads TGTGCCAGCAGCTTAGTTGCCGGGTCTAGCACAGATACGCAGTATTTT. Translation gives CASSLVAGSSTDTQYF.

This clonotype was counted many times. The CDR3 sequence is CSVVTGGYQPQHF. CDR3 nucleotide sequence: TGCAGCGTAGTGACAGGGGGCTATCAGCCCCAGCATTTT. The rearrangement links TRBV29-1 to TRBJ1-5; 10 bases line up with TRBD1. J was trimmed by 5 bases and V by 6 bases; bases with no gene match: 4. Per germline, CDR1 SQVTM and CDR2 ANQGSEA. The CDR3 consists of 13 residues.

There are a few counts of this clonotype. The gene calls are TRBV3-2 and TRBJ2-7; the table calls TRBD2, which could not be checked here. TRBV3-2 is reported as a pseudogene. The CDR3 runs to 18 residues. The CDR3 protein is CASSQEVPSLVGRYEQYV. Here the CDR3 DNA reads TGTGCCAGCAGCCAAGAAGTACCCTCGCTGGTGGGGAGGTACGAGCAGTACGTC.

The sample holds a few counts of this clonotype. The J gene is TRBJ2-7, the V gene TRBV20-1, with 8 nucleotides matching TRBD2. Trimming at V came to 8 bases and at J to 1 base, leaving 13 bases not matched to a gene. CDR3 length equals 15 residues. CDR1 is DFQATT and CDR2 is SNEGSKA in the germline V gene (reference sequence). In DNA, the CDR3 is TGCAGTCCCCGGCGGGCGGGGGGACTGTCCTACGAGCAGTACTTC. This codes for CSPRRAGGLSYEQYF.

The chain uses TRBV18 and TRBJ2-2; 9 bases are a match to TRBD1. J gave up 3 bases and V 4 bases, and 6 bases lay outside the gene matches. Germline lookup yields CDR1 KGHSH and CDR2 LQKENI. The CDR3 contains 16 residues. CDR3 sequence: CASSRAQGADTGELFF. The CDR3 DNA sequence: TGTGCCAGCTCACGAGCACAGGGGGCTGACACCGGGGAGCTGTTTTTT.

The V gene is TRBV4-1, the J gene TRBJ2-3; a possible D gene is TRBD2 (6 bases). This CDR3 region has 16 residues. Germline lookup yields CDR1 MGHRA and CDR2 YSYEKL. V lost 1 base and J 0 bases, leaving 11 bases between the germline ends. The chain's CDR3 is CASSQGRRGSTDTQYF. As DNA, the CDR3 is TGCGCCAGCAGCCAAGGGAGGCGGGGTAGCACAGATACGCAGTATTTT.

This clonotype turned up a few times. The chain has TRBV6-2 or TRBV6-3 and TRBJ2-7; the D gene is possibly TRBD1 (6 bases). The ends were cut back, 2 bases at V and 0 bases at J, with 8 bases in the middle. This CDR3 comprises 14 residues. The germline gives CDR1 MNHEY, CDR2 SVGEGT. The CDR3 here is CASSYGGASYEQYV. DNA of the CDR3: TGTGCCAGCAGTTACGGGGGCGCCTCCTACGAGCAGTACGTC.

This clonotype has a handful of counts. This sequence joins TRBV12-3 or TRBV12-4 and TRBJ2-2; TRBD1 agrees at 10 bases. This CDR3 contains 15 residues. The V gene end was trimmed by 6 bases and the J gene end by 4 bases; junction bases not matched to a gene: 5. The CDR3, as DNA: TGTGCCAGCAGATGGACAGGGGGGGGCACCGGGGAGCTGTTTTTT. Its protein is CASRWTGGGTGELFF.

CDR3: CASSFGTGRLRTGELFF. CDR3 bases: TGTGCCAGCAGCTTCGGGACAGGGCGCCTGAGGACCGGGGAGCTGTTTTTT. The rearrangement joins TRBV7-7 to TRBJ2-2, with 9 bases lining up with TRBD1. The CDR3 runs 17 residues. Germline CDR1 is SSHAT and CDR2 is FNYEAQ (reference sequence). J lost 5 bases, V lost 3 bases, and 10 bases had no gene match.

This clonotype has more than one count but fewer than ten. The rearrangement uses TRBV28 and TRBJ2-3; D possibly corresponds to TRBD1 (6 bases). V was pared by 10 bases and J by 0 bases, with 14 bases between. The CDR3 has 14 amino acids. CDR1 MDHEN and CDR2 SYDVKM come from the germline V gene. The chain's CDR3 is CANSPGHSTDTQYF. The CDR3 DNA reads as TGTGCCAACTCACCGGGACACAGCACAGATACGCAGTATTTT.

A few counts support this clonotype. J is TRBJ1-1 and V is TRBV12-3 or TRBV12-4, with unresolved D. The CDR3 runs to 14 residues. The V and J ends lost 8 bases and 1 base respectively, with 14 bases between them. The CDR3 protein is CASGPVSGNTEAFF. In DNA form, the CDR3 reads TGTGCCAGCGGTCCAGTCTCAGGGAACACTGAAGCTTTCTTT.

Concerning this clonotype: This may stem from a read error, because a much larger clone lies one nucleotide away. This rearrangement joins TRBV20-1 to TRBJ2-1; D is unclear. This CDR3 is built from 15 residues. Germline loops: CDR1 DFQATT, CDR2 SNEGSKA (reference sequence). The CDR3 sequence is CSARDPRASHNEQFF. The CDR3 nucleotides read TGCAGTGCTAGAGATCCCCGGGCCTCCCACAATGAGCAGTTCTTC.